The 23 T cell receptor beta chains presented below share a single source sample, sequenced in a study of Tregs in tolerant kidney transplant recipients. Clones were sequenced by immunoSEQ multiplex PCR, and TCRdb holds only the in-frame ones, with some missing. The sample has about 21,000 clones, about 85% seen once; the top ten hold more than 20%. Related graft donors supplied nonmyeloablative bone marrow transplants, and mixed chimerism was transient. The source material was CD8+ T cells from blood (PBMCs), sampled 6 months after the transplant. The receptors here all came from a human patient who received a combined kidney and bone marrow transplant. Some T cells could come from the graft donor.

The rearrangement uses TRBV9 and TRBJ1-4; 7 bases map to TRBD1. Germline V gene sequence: CDR1 SGDLS, CDR2 YYNGEE. V shed 4 bases and J 2 bases; nucleotides not matched to a gene: 2. The length of the CDR3 is 14 residues. CDR3: CASSPTGTNEKLFF. CDR3 bases: TGTGCCAGCAGCCCGACAGGGACTAATGAAAAACTGTTTTTT.

This sequence joins TRBV4-3 and TRBJ1-3; D call uncertain. Germline CDR1 and CDR2: LGHNA and YSLEER. The length of the CDR3 is 14 residues. V was clipped by 3 bases and J by 0 bases, with 6 bases between them. The CDR3 DNA is TGCGCCAGCAGCCACCTAATCTCTGGAAACACCATATATTTT. Amino acids: CASSHLISGNTIYF.

This chain links TRBV4-3 with TRBJ2-7; TRBD1 matches 8 bases. V dropped 4 bases and J dropped 5; count of bases not matched to a gene: 4. The CDR3 is 13 residues long. Germline CDR1 LGHNA, CDR2 YSLEER. DNA of the CDR3: TGCGCCAGCAGCCCGACAGGGGTCCACGAGCAGTACTTC. Translated: CASSPTGVHEQYF.

The rearrangement uses TRBV6-1 and TRBJ2-7; TRBD1 aligns across 7 bases. The CDR3 contains 13 residues. Unmatched junction bases numbered 5, after V lost 6 bases and J lost 3 bases. Germline CDR1 MNHNS, CDR2 SASEGT. The DNA for the CDR3 is TGTGCCAGCAGACCGGGACAGCTCTACGAGCAGTACTTC. Translating gives CASRPGQLYEQYF.

The rearrangement joins TRBV7-9 to TRBJ2-7, with 8 bases identical to TRBD1. The CDR3 runs 14 residues. CDR1 is SEHNR and CDR2 is FQNEAQ in the germline V gene (reference sequence). With 5 bases clipped from V and 2 bases from J, the junction kept 5 bases outside the gene matches. The CDR3 DNA sequence: TGTGCCAGCAGCGGCCGGGACAGGCCCTACGAGCAGTACTTC. Protein: CASSGRDRPYEQYF.

The gene calls are TRBV30 and TRBJ1-1; D remains ambiguous. Germline CDR1 GTSNPN, CDR2 SVGIG (reference sequence). Trimming pared 1 base from V and 1 base from J, leaving 7 bases between. The CDR3 is 13 amino acids. The CDR3 here is CAWSGLENTEAFF. CDR3 in DNA: TGTGCCTGGAGTGGGTTAGAGAACACTGAAGCTTTCTTT. Supplemented by reference TRBV30 and TRBJ1-1, the full variable domain reads SQTIHQWPATLVQPVGSPLSLECTVEGTSNPNLYWYRQAAGRGLQLLFYSVGIGQISSEVPQNLSASRPQDRQFILSSKKLLLSDSGFYLCAWSGLENTEAFFGQGTRLTVV.

V gene TRBV30 combines with J gene TRBJ2-2; 7 positions agree with TRBD2. The CDR3 is 15 residues long. The J segment lost 1 base and the V segment lost 4 bases, leaving 6 bases of the junction unmatched. Germline-derived CDR1 and CDR2 are GTSNPN and SVGIG (reference sequence). Here the CDR3 DNA reads TGTGCCTGGACGCAATCGGGGGGGAACACCGGGGAGCTGTTTTTT. Translation: CAWTQSGGNTGELFF. Full variable domain (missing parts from reference TRBV30 and TRBJ2-2): SQTIHQWPATLVQPVGSPLSLECTVEGTSNPNLYWYRQAAGRGLQLLFYSVGIGQISSEVPQNLSASRPQDRQFILSSKKLLLSDSGFYLCAWTQSGGNTGELFFGEGSRLTVL.

The chain carries TRBV6-1 and TRBJ1-1, with D maybe TRBD1 (6 bases). The germline CDR1 and CDR2 sequences are MNHNS and SASEGT. This CDR3 comprises 11 residues. V lost 5 bases, J lost 8 bases, and 9 bases lay in between. CDR3 DNA sequence: TGTGCCAGCAGTTACAGGGAAGAAGCTTTCTTT. It specifies CASSYREEAFF.

The V gene is TRBV30, the J gene TRBJ2-1; 13 bases agree with TRBD2. CDR3 length equals 15 residues. V trimming: 1 base; J trimming: 4 bases; junction bases outside the gene matches: 1. Germline V gene data show CDR1 as GTSNPN and CDR2 as SVGIG (reference sequence). The CDR3 here is CAWSGGLAGYNEQFF. The CDR3, as DNA: TGTGCCTGGAGTGGGGGACTAGCGGGATACAATGAGCAGTTCTTC.

This clone was seen just once. The chain links TRBV19 to TRBJ2-1, with D perhaps matching TRBD2 (6 bases). Germline values: CDR1 LNHDA, CDR2 SQIVND (reference sequence). The CDR3 is 14 residues long. Trimming left V 7 bases short and J 9 bases short, with 19 bases between. The DNA of the CDR3 is TGTGCCAGTATGCACCCAGGGTTCGGGAGTGAGCAGTTCTTC. Translating it yields CASMHPGFGSEQFF.

This clone was observed a single time. V gene TRBV6-1 combines with J gene TRBJ2-2; 7 bases match TRBD1. The trim removed 6 bases at V and 2 bases at J, leaving 6 bases unmatched. The CDR3 length is 15 residues. The germline gives CDR1 MNHNS, CDR2 SASEGT. The CDR3 sequence is CASSPTGFNTGELFF. CDR3 bases: TGTGCCAGCAGCCCGACAGGGTTTAACACCGGGGAGCTGTTTTTT.

CDR3 region: CASSQEDRRTEAFF. The CDR3 DNA sequence: TGCGCCAGCAGCCAAGAAGACAGGCGGACTGAAGCTTTCTTT. V is TRBV4-1 and J is TRBJ1-1; TRBD1 is a possible D gene (6 bases). The CDR3 has 14 residues. Trimming cost V 0 bases and J 5 bases, with 10 bases left between them. Germline V gives CDR1 MGHRA, CDR2 YSYEKL.

This clone has only one observation. The DNA of the CDR3 is TGTGCCAGCAGTTTCGGACTATCTAGCACAGATACGCAGTATTTT. This codes for CASSFGLSSTDTQYF. The rearrangement joins TRBV27 to TRBJ2-3, with D tentatively TRBD2 (6 bases). Trimming left V 3 bases short and J 0 bases short, with 10 bases between. There are 15 residues in the CDR3. CDR1 is MNHEY and CDR2 is SMNVEV in the germline V gene (reference sequence).

The rearrangement joins TRBV6-5 to TRBJ2-4; D gene uncertain. Germline V gene lookup returns CDR1 MNHEY and CDR2 SVGAGI. Trimming removed 4 bases from V and 0 bases from J, with 10 bases in between. The CDR3 is 15 residues long. The CDR3 region has the DNA TGTGCCAGCAGTTCCTTATCCCTAGCCAAAAACATTCAGTACTTC. This sequence encodes CASSSLSLAKNIQYF.

V gene TRBV27 combines with J gene TRBJ2-1; tentatively, D is TRBD1 (6 bases). This CDR3 spans 15 amino acids. Germline CDR1 is MNHEY and CDR2 is SMNVEV (reference sequence). Trimming shortened V by 6 bases and J by 2 bases, and 14 bases separated the two germline ends. The DNA for the CDR3 is TGTGCCAGCAGACAGGGCCTAGGCACCTACAATGAGCAGTTCTTC. Translating it yields CASRQGLGTYNEQFF.

The chain is built from TRBV4-2 and TRBJ2-2; 8 positions match TRBD2. The CDR3 contains 19 residues. Germline values: CDR1 LGHNA, CDR2 YNFKEQ. The J segment lost 3 bases and the V segment lost 2 bases, leaving 14 bases of the junction unmatched. DNA of the CDR3: TGTGCCAGCAGCCAACCTCGGGGGGGTAGAGGGGTGGACACCGGGGAGCTGTTTTTT. Protein sequence: CASSQPRGGRGVDTGELFF.

The chain recombines TRBV5-4 with TRBJ2-2; 10 nucleotides agree with TRBD1. The CDR3 runs to 17 residues. Germline values: CDR1 SGHNT, CDR2 YYREEE (reference sequence). The V and J ends lost 4 bases and 2 bases, in that order; junction bases with no gene match: 8. CDR3 bases: TGTGCCAGCAGCAAGGGACAGGGGATTGGAAACACCGGGGAGCTGTTTTTT. Protein sequence: CASSKGQGIGNTGELFF.

Of note for this clone: One junction end does not reproduce the germline sequence, and a read error may be involved. Other DNA sequences in this sample translate to the same CDR3. This rearrangement joins TRBV14 to TRBJ2-2, with 13 bases matching TRBD2. CDR1 SGHDN and CDR2 FVKESK come from the germline V gene. The CDR3 contains 18 residues. The DNA for the CDR3 is TGCGCCAGCAGCCAGAAACTAGCGGGAGGGCCGTTCACCGGGGAGCTGTTTTTT. This encodes CASSQKLAGGPFTGELFF.

The gene calls are TRBV2 and TRBJ2-7; possibly TRBD2 for D (7 bases). CDR1 and CDR2 (germline): SNHLY, FYNNEI. The CDR3 totals 15 residues. V lost 3 bases, J lost 5 bases, and 17 bases lay in between. DNA of the CDR3: TGTGCCAGCAGTGATCCTGCGGGGGCCGGCGACGAGCAGTACTTC. This codes for CASSDPAGAGDEQYF.

The chain employs TRBV9 and TRBJ2-1; tentatively, D is TRBD1 (5 bases). This CDR3 has 14 residues. Germline CDR1 and CDR2: SGDLS and YYNGEE. Trimming removed 2 bases from V and 6 bases from J, with 12 bases in between. As DNA, the CDR3 is TGTGCCAGCAGCGTTGTTTCTGGGGCCAATGAGCAGTTCTTC. It specifies CASSVVSGANEQFF.

This clone was counted between two and nine times. J is TRBJ2-7 and V is TRBV6-1; no clear D. This CDR3 comprises 15 residues. Trimming removed 1 base at V and 6 bases at J, with 16 bases between. Germline V gene lookup returns CDR1 MNHNS and CDR2 SASEGT. The CDR3 DNA sequence: TGTGCCAGCAGTGAAGGCAGACTCGGCTCCGGCGAGCAGTACTTC. Protein sequence: CASSEGRLGSGEQYF.

The CDR3 reads CASSSPRTGGTGELFF. The CDR3 bases are TGTGCCAGCAGCTCCCCCCGGACGGGGGGGACCGGGGAGCTGTTTTTT. The rearrangement uses TRBV9 and TRBJ2-2; 8 positions agree with TRBD2. Trimming cost V 4 bases and J 5 bases; bases outside gene matches: 10. Germline values: CDR1 SGDLS, CDR2 YYNGEE. The CDR3 runs to 16 residues.

The chain employs TRBV27 and TRBJ1-5, with no clear D. Germline loops: CDR1 MNHEY, CDR2 SMNVEV (reference sequence). V lost 1 base and J lost 7, with 8 bases in between. This CDR3 has 13 residues. In nucleotides, the CDR3 is TGTGCCAGCAGTTTATTGGGGAGCCAGCCCCAGCATTTT. Protein product: CASSLLGSQPQHF.